Each of the 14 T cell receptor beta chains below was sequenced from the same sample in a study of T cell responses to AZD1222 COVID-19 vaccine (TCRdb year 2021). Library preparation used the immunoSEQ multiplex PCR assay. TCRdb mirrors the immuneACCESS table, restricted to in-frame sequences. Some clones are absent from its copies; in checked studies, under half trace to an unresolved V gene, and the reason for the others is unknown. The sample table lists roughly 130,000 clones, around 90% of them with a count of one. The ten largest clones capture around 8% of the sample. In the paper's terms, the time point label means: about 28 days (+/-7) after the second vaccine dose. This sample's treatment or condition label indicates: meningococcal conjugate vaccine given as trial control. The sample in question was peripheral blood, obtained 28 days after the second dose of the MenACWY control vaccine. The receptor source for this set is an adult who received the MenACWY meningococcal vaccine as a control.

This clone was detected only once. The J gene is TRBJ2-7, the V gene TRBV6-5; tentatively, D is TRBD2 (5 bases). Deletions cut 7 bases from V and 7 bases from J, with 14 bases between. This CDR3 is built from 12 residues. The germline V gene encodes CDR1 MNHEY and CDR2 SVGAGI. The CDR3, as DNA: TGTGCCAGCAACCAACGATCGGGAGAGCAGTACTTC. As protein: CASNQRSGEQYF.

The chain links TRBV19 to TRBJ1-5, with D tentatively TRBD1 (5 bases). Trimming shortened V by 7 bases and J by 9 bases, and 16 bases separated the two germline ends. The CDR3 extends over 13 amino acids. Germline values: CDR1 LNHDA, CDR2 SQIVND (reference sequence). As DNA, the CDR3 is TGTGCCAGTACCCGTCAGGGCTTCGGGCCCCAGCATTTT. Its translation is CASTRQGFGPQHF.

The V gene is TRBV28, the J gene TRBJ1-5; possible D gene TRBD1, 6 bases. The CDR3 has 15 residues. Germline assignment: CDR1 MDHEN and CDR2 SYDVKM. V gave up 1 base and J gave up 5 bases, with 12 bases separating them. The CDR3: CASSLSSQGHQPQHF. CDR3 coding DNA: TGTGCCAGCAGTTTATCGTCCCAGGGGCATCAGCCCCAGCATTTT.

This clone came up once. V is TRBV27 and J is TRBJ1-6, with D unclear. The CDR3 loop spans 16 amino acids. V lost 0 bases and J 13 bases, leaving 19 bases between the germline ends. Germline values: CDR1 MNHEY, CDR2 SMNVEV (reference sequence). Written as DNA, the CDR3 is TGTGCCAGCAGTTTATCCGTATCGGCTCTTGGGGTCCCCCTCCACTTT. This encodes CASSLSVSALGVPLHF.

V and J are TRBV28 and TRBJ2-2, with unresolved D. The CDR3 is 16 residues long. V lost 3 bases to trimming and J lost 0 bases, with 11 bases between them. Germline lookup yields CDR1 MDHEN and CDR2 SYDVKM. The CDR3 here is CASSFRRPPNTGELFF. The CDR3 DNA follows: TGTGCCAGCAGTTTCAGGCGACCGCCGAACACCGGGGAGCTGTTTTTT. The full variable domain, with the rest looked up from reference TRBV28 and TRBJ2-2, is DVKVTQSSRYLVKRTGEKVFLECVQDMDHENMFWYRQDPGLGLRLIYFSYDVKMKEKGDIPEGYSVSREKKERFSLILESASTNQTSMYLCASSFRRPPNTGELFFGEGSRLTVL.

This clone was observed once. The chain has TRBV14 and TRBJ1-4; D remains ambiguous. V was shortened by 1 base and J by 3 bases, with 3 bases between the two germline ends. The CDR3 loop spans 13 amino acids. The germline V gene has CDR1 SGHDN and CDR2 FVKESK. The CDR3 nucleotides are TGTGCCAGCAGCCAAGTCGCTAATGAAAAACTGTTTTTT. It encodes CASSQVANEKLFF.

Only one count was recorded for this clone. The chain couples TRBV29-1 to TRBJ1-4; 7 bases align to TRBD1. Trimming took 5 bases from V and 3 from J; bases not matched to a gene: 9. The CDR3 extends over 15 amino acids. The V gene's germline CDR1 is SQVTM and CDR2 ANQGSEA. CDR3 loop: CSVRTGSAANEKLFF. The CDR3 region has the DNA TGCAGCGTTAGGACAGGATCAGCTGCTAATGAAAAACTGTTTTTT.

The J gene is TRBJ2-6, the V gene TRBV3-1 (or the pseudogene TRBV3-2); D may be TRBD2 (5 bases). The V gene lost 2 bases and the J gene lost 0 bases, with 11 bases spanning the gap. Germline CDR1 LGHDT, CDR2 YNNKEL (reference sequence). The CDR3 extends over 17 amino acids. The DNA of the CDR3 is TGTGCCAGCAGCCAATCGGGCGGGTTCTCTGGGGCCAACGTCCTGACTTTC. Translating it yields CASSQSGGFSGANVLTF.

This chain uses TRBV28 with TRBJ1-6; 8 positions agree with TRBD1. The CDR3 covers 14 residues. Germline assignment: CDR1 MDHEN and CDR2 SYDVKM. Trimming cost V 10 bases and J 8 bases; bases outside gene matches: 10. CDR3: CATGSGQGDSPLHF. The CDR3, as DNA: TGTGCCACCGGGTCAGGACAGGGTGATTCACCCCTCCACTTT.

The V call is TRBV7-9, the J call TRBJ2-4, with D perhaps TRBD1 (6 bases). Germline V gene sequence: CDR1 SEHNR, CDR2 FQNEAQ (reference sequence). Trimming cost V 1 base and J 8 bases, with 15 bases left between them. The CDR3 length is 15 residues. The CDR3 DNA is TGTGCCAGCAGCTTAGATATGGGGGCCTATGACATTCAGTACTTC. Translated: CASSLDMGAYDIQYF. Combining the CDR3 with reference TRBV7-9 and TRBJ2-4 gives the whole variable domain DTGVSQNPRHKITKRGQNVTFRCDPISEHNRLYWYRQTLGQGPEFLTYFQNEAQLEKSRLLSDRFSAERPKGSFSTLEIQRTEQGDSAMYLCASSLDMGAYDIQYFGAGTRLSVL.

The V gene is TRBV7-8, the J gene TRBJ2-7; D call uncertain. Germline V gives CDR1 SGHVS, CDR2 FQNEAQ. This CDR3 is built from 12 residues. The germline V and J ends were trimmed by 2 bases and 3 bases, with 5 bases remaining between them. CDR3 DNA sequence: TGTGCCAGCAGCTTATTTCTCTACGAGCAGTACTTC. Amino acid sequence: CASSLFLYEQYF.

This chain links TRBV28 with TRBJ2-3; unclear D gene. V lost 7 bases, J lost 4 bases, and 9 bases lay in between. This CDR3 is built from 12 residues. Germline V lookup: CDR1 MDHEN, CDR2 SYDVKM. Here the CDR3 DNA reads TGTGCCAGCATAGCACCCCCAGATACGCAGTATTTT. Amino acid sequence: CASIAPPDTQYF.

In this sample, this clone turned up once. This CDR3 reads CASSLATPAPEAFF. As DNA, the CDR3 is TGTGCCAGCAGCTTAGCCACCCCGGCCCCTGAAGCTTTCTTT. This chain uses TRBV7-3 with TRBJ1-1; D remains ambiguous. The CDR3 extends over 14 amino acids. The germline V gene encodes CDR1 SGHTA and CDR2 FQGTGA. V lost 2 bases and J 6 bases, leaving 13 bases between the germline ends.

V gene TRBV7-2 combines with J gene TRBJ2-1, with a weak D call TRBD2 (5 bases). This CDR3 has 16 residues. Per germline, CDR1 SGHTA and CDR2 FQGNSA. The V end was cut by 6 bases, the J end by 0 bases, with 15 bases between. CDR3 sequence (DNA): TGTGCCAGCAGACTTGAACTAGGGAGCTCCTACAATGAGCAGTTCTTC. Translation: CASRLELGSSYNEQFF. Full variable domain (missing parts from reference TRBV7-2 and TRBJ2-1): GAGVSQSPSNKVTEKGKDVELRCDPISGHTALYWYRQSLGQGLEFLIYFQGNSAPDKSGLPSDRFSAERTGGSVSTLTIQRTQQEDSAVYLCASRLELGSSYNEQFFGPGTRLTVL.